These 5 T cell receptor beta chains share one sample of origin, sequenced in a study of vaccination effects on CD4 cells after COVID-19. Sequencing used immunoSEQ multiplex PCR; TCRdb keeps in-frame clones, though not all of them. The sample has under 85,000 clones; 60% to 85% are singletons. Before sequencing took place, the ViraFEST assay used viral peptide pools to expand antigen-specific CD4+ T cells. Cells that had been cultured for ten to eleven days were the source of isolated CD4+ T cells. As their vaccination, participants received two doses of either BNT162b2 or mRNA-1273. For these receptors, no antigen is known. Sequencing used CD4+ T cells from PBMCs cultured with HCoV-OC43 spike peptides, obtained after COVID-19 vaccination. Subset denoted: HCoV-OC43 spike overlapping peptide pool stimulation. These receptors all come from a human donor who received a COVID-19 vaccine.

The rearrangement links TRBV29-1 to TRBJ1-5; D is unresolved. V was pared by 4 bases and J by 9 bases, with 13 bases between. CDR3 length: 12 amino acids. CDR1 SQVTM and CDR2 ANQGSEA come from the germline V gene. CDR3 sequence reads: CSVGDTGGPQHF. In DNA, the CDR3 is TGCAGCGTTGGAGATACCGGCGGGCCCCAGCATTTT.

V usage is TRBV5-1 and J usage is TRBJ2-1; 14 bases are shared with TRBD2. Germline V CDR1 and CDR2: SGHRS, YFSETQ. Trimming cost V 0 bases and J 0 bases; bases outside gene matches: 8. This CDR3 region has 20 residues. The CDR3 spells CASSLAPTSGGVSSYNEQFF. In DNA, the CDR3 is TGCGCCAGCAGCTTGGCCCCGACTAGCGGGGGGGTGAGCTCCTACAATGAGCAGTTCTTC.

The genes are TRBV11-2 and TRBJ2-7; the match to TRBD1 covers 7 bases. CDR3 length: 13 residues. Germline V lookup: CDR1 SGHAT, CDR2 FQNNGV. J gave up 5 bases and V 4 bases, and 5 bases lay outside the gene matches. The CDR3 sequence is CASSSQQGNEQYV. In nucleotides, the CDR3 is TGTGCCAGCAGCTCCCAACAGGGGAACGAGCAGTACGTC.

V and J are TRBV10-3 and TRBJ1-2; 7 bases are a match to TRBD1. The V gene end was trimmed by 3 bases and the J gene end by 6 bases; junction bases not matched to a gene: 4. Germline V gives CDR1 ENHRY, CDR2 SYGVKD. This CDR3 contains 13 residues. This chain's CDR3 is CAISDEQGNGYTF. The CDR3 bases are TGTGCCATCAGTGACGAACAGGGGAATGGCTACACCTTC.

This chain uses TRBV19 with TRBJ2-6; D gene uncertain. The CDR3 totals 13 residues. Trimming stripped 9 bases from V and 4 bases from J, with 10 bases between. Germline loops: CDR1 LNHDA, CDR2 SQIVND (reference sequence). The CDR3 here is CASEANGANVLTF. In nucleotides, the CDR3 is TGTGCCAGCGAGGCCAACGGGGCCAACGTCCTGACTTTC.